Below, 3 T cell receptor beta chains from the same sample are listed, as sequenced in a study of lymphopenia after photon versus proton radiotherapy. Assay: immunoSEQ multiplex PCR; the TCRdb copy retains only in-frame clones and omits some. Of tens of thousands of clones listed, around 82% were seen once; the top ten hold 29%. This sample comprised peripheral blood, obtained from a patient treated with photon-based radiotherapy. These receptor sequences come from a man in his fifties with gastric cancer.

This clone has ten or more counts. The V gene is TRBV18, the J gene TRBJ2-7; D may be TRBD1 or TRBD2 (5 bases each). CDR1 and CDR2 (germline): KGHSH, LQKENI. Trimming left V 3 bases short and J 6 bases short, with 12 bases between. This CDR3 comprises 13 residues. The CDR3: CASSPGVKIEQYF. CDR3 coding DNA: TGTGCCAGCTCACCGGGGGTCAAGATCGAGCAGTACTTC.

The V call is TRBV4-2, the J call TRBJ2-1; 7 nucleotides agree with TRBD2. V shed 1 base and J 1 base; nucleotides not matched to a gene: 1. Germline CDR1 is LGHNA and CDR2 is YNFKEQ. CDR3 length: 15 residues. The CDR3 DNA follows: TGTGCCAGCAGCCAAGGGGGGGGTTCCTACAATGAGCAGTTCTTC. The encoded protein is CASSQGGGSYNEQFF.

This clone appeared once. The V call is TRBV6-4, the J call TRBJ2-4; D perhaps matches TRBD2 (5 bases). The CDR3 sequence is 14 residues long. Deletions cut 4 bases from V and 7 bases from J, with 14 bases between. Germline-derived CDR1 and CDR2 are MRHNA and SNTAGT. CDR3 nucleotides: TGTGCCAGCAGTGTTGCAGGAGGTGAGAACATTCAGTACTTC. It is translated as CASSVAGGENIQYF.